Listed here is a single TCR beta chain. No antigen is known for it. One end of the junction is discordant with germline, which a read error may explain. The sample is drawn from a study of T-cell reconstitution after alpha-beta-depleted transplantation in children (dated by TCRdb to about 2016). Regarding the research as a whole: The study quantitatively tracked T-cell immune reconstitution after TCRalphabeta/CD19-depleted allogeneic hematopoietic cell transplantation in children using TCR repertoire profiling. General findings and caveats noted by the study authors: Hyperexpanded clone frequencies declined over subsequent months; after one year, T-cell counts and TCRbeta diversity were mostly attributed to newly produced T cells. The apparently early alphabetaT-cell count recovery about two months after transplant was reportedly dependent on only several hundred rapidly expanded clones derived from non-depleted graft cells. In some patients, high TCRbeta diversity at day 60 was attributed to recipient T cells and intrathymic progenitors that had survived conditioning.

The treatment or condition tag for this specimen amounts to: allogeneic hematopoietic cell transplantation with graft depleted of TCRalphabeta T cells and CD19 B cells. Transplant recipients were children who received TCRalphabeta/CD19-depleted allogeneic hematopoietic cell grafts. Preparation of the library involved PCR. The sample was run on an Illumina HiSeq 2500. To normalize quantification of the TCRbeta repertoire, the TCR libraries were built with molecular barcoding that relied on unique molecular identifiers. TCRdb reworked the public reads: Q25 trimming with fastp, MiXCR clone assembly, productive beta chains retained. Each CDR3 protein gets just one entry, which takes the most common genes and DNA from the rows behind it. For this sample the table gives 700,000 to 850,000 distinct CDR3 sequences, of which less than 20% were detected only once. About 4.6% of the sample is taken by the ten largest.

Per the germline V gene (reference sequence), LNHDA is the CDR1 and SQIVND is the CDR2. The CDR3 has 16 amino acids, counting the end cysteine and phenylalanine. Only CDR3 DNA remains: 48 bases, in frame from the first base. Recombination joined TRBV19 with TRBJ2-1; 9 junctional bases match TRBD2. Sequences were derived from PBMCs, mostly from graft donor cells, sampled 360 days after TCRalphabeta/CD19-depleted stem cell transplant. This clonotype originated in a male patient aged 5 to 17 who had a stem cell transplant for acute lymphoblastic leukemia, so the T cells may come from the graft donor. CDR3 sequence: CACRPTSGSWPDEQFF. The base sequence is TGTGCCTGTAGGCCGACTAGCGGTTCCTGGCCCGATGAGCAGTTCTTC.